Sequencing of this T cell receptor (beta chain) was carried out in a study of cytomegalovirus exposure and HLA in healthy donors. As for the study in general: Falling in the Caucasian-associated ancestry cluster were about 80% of 300 to 500 genotyped donors.

Both 60 Vbeta primers and 13 Jbeta primers went into the PCR. Produced via immunoSEQ multiplex PCR; TCRdb's table is partial and in-frame only. This table lists under 90,000 clones. The sample consisted of PBMCs. The origin of this receptor is a man between 45 and 60 years old in good health and CMV-seropositive.

The CDR3: CASSLIGTRGNEQFF. The CDR3 DNA follows: TGCGCCAGCAGCCTTATAGGGACTAGAGGAAATGAGCAGTTCTTC. This chain links TRBV5-1 with TRBJ2-1, with 8 bases identical to TRBD2. V dropped 4 bases and J dropped 7; count of bases not matched to a gene: 10. The germline gives CDR1 SGHRS, CDR2 YFSETQ. This CDR3 contains 15 residues. Based on the CDR3 plus reference TRBV5-1 and TRBJ2-1, the full variable domain is KAGVTQTPRYLIKTRGQQVTLSCSPISGHRSVSWYQQTPGQGLQFLFEYFSETQRNKGNFPGRFSGRQFSNSRSEMNVSTLELGDSALYLCASSLIGTRGNEQFFGPGTRLTVL.